Given below is one T cell receptor beta chain in context. The sample comes from a study of blood T cell repertoires in COVID-19. Generated by immunoSEQ multiplex PCR, the TCRdb table keeps only in-frame clones and is missing some. The sample lists approximately 250,000 clones, approximately 86% occurring once. V was cut by 5 bases and J by 8 bases, with 15 bases left in between. The CDR3 runs to 13 residues. CDR1 is WNHNN and CDR2 is SYGVQD in the germline V gene (reference sequence). The specimen sequenced was peripheral blood. The V gene is TRBV10-1, the J gene TRBJ1-2; no clear D. This TCR derives from a man aged 35 to 55 with active or convalescent COVID-19. The DNA for the CDR3 is TGCGCCAGCAGTCCTGATATATGGGCCGGCTACACCTTC. Translation: CASSPDIWAGYTF.